Described below is a single TCR beta chain sequence and its context. Its antigen is as yet unknown. This entry is derived from a study of radiation and T cells in renal cell carcinoma. Study-level results: Without pretreatment biopsies, baseline tumor clonotype presence was undetermined.

The CDR3 loop spans 13 amino acids. V was pared by 5 bases and J by 4 bases, with 11 bases between. CDR1 and CDR2 (germline): SGHTA, FQGNSA. Sequencing was performed with immunoSEQ multiplex PCR; in TCRdb, only in-frame clones are kept and a portion is missing. Of around 46,000 clones listed, 75% to 85% are singletons. Time point: baseline pretreatment blood. Treatment indicated: 15 Gy SBRT to primary tumor, nephrectomy 4 weeks later. The sample in question was blood, obtained from a patient whose treatment included radiotherapy and nephrectomy. This clonotype originated in a woman between 65 and 79 years old with renal cell carcinoma. The V and J genes are TRBV7-2 and TRBJ1-2, with D uncertain. DNA of the CDR3: TGTGCCAGCAGCCCCGCGATCACCTATGGCTACACCTTC. Amino acids: CASSPAITYGYTF.